The 25 T cell receptor beta chains in this list originate from one sample, sequenced in a study of shared clonotypes between healthy human individuals. Assay: immunoSEQ multiplex PCR; the TCRdb copy retains only in-frame clones and omits some. The sample holds about 710,000 clones, roughly 72% seen once. The sample taken for sequencing was memory CD4+ T cells sorted from blood. Sample subset: CD45RA-negative fraction. All receptors derive from a woman in her thirties in good health.

The V call is TRBV2, the J call TRBJ2-5; D is possibly TRBD1 (5 bases). Germline CDR1 reads SNHLY; CDR2 reads FYNNEI. The CDR3 has 13 residues. Trimming shortened V by 6 bases and J by 3 bases, and 11 bases separated the two germline ends. The CDR3, as DNA: TGTGCCAGCAGAATCGACAGAGAAGAGACCCAGTACTTC. Residues: CASRIDREETQYF.

This chain uses TRBV11-2 with TRBJ2-1; perhaps TRBD2 as D (6 bases). The CDR3 extends over 15 amino acids. Trimming removed 2 bases from V and 3 bases from J, with 11 bases in between. CDR1 is SGHAT and CDR2 is FQNNGV in the germline V gene. The CDR3 spells CASSLSSEGYNEQFF. CDR3 sequence (DNA): TGTGCCAGCAGCTTAAGTTCGGAGGGCTACAATGAGCAGTTCTTC. Full variable domain (outside the CDR3, taken from reference TRBV11-2 and TRBJ2-1): EAGVAQSPRYKIIEKRQSVAFWCNPISGHATLYWYQQILGQGPKLLIQFQNNGVVDDSQLPKDRFSAERLKGVDSTLKIQPAKLEDSAVYLCASSLSSEGYNEQFFGPGTRLTVL.

The chain links TRBV14 to TRBJ2-7, with 14 bases matching TRBD2. The CDR3 length is 15 residues. V trimming: 4 bases; J trimming: 4 bases; junction bases outside the gene matches: 3. Germline CDR1 SGHDN, CDR2 FVKESK. CDR3 nucleotide sequence: TGTGCCAGCAGCCTCGGACTAGCGGGAGGTTACGAGCAGTACTTC. It specifies CASSLGLAGGYEQYF.

The chain couples TRBV7-2 to TRBJ1-1; weak D call: TRBD1 (5 bases). The ends were cut back, 1 base at V and 10 bases at J, with 13 bases in the middle. This CDR3 is built from 13 residues. Germline CDR1 SGHTA, CDR2 FQGNSA. DNA of the CDR3: TGTGCCAGCAGCTTAGAGAGGGAGGGACCAGCTTTCTTT. It is translated as CASSLEREGPAFF.

This clone showed up just a few times. The chain recombines TRBV28 with TRBJ1-1; TRBD1 aligns across 7 bases. V shed 6 bases and J 3 bases; nucleotides not matched to a gene: 10. This CDR3 spans 15 amino acids. The germline gives CDR1 MDHEN, CDR2 SYDVKM. This CDR3 reads CASRPTGMRYTEAFF. The CDR3 nucleotides are TGTGCCAGCAGACCGACAGGGATGCGGTACACTGAAGCTTTCTTT.

This clone appeared a single time. The V and J genes are TRBV11-3 and TRBJ1-1; D is unclear. The CDR3 loop spans 13 amino acids. Trimming cost V 1 base and J 2 bases, with 5 bases left between them. The germline V gene encodes CDR1 SGHNT and CDR2 YENEEA. This CDR3 is CASSLVLNTEAFF. In DNA form, the CDR3 reads TGTGCCAGCAGCTTAGTGCTAAACACTGAAGCTTTCTTT.

This clone was detected a few times. The chain employs TRBV5-1 and TRBJ2-7, with a weak D call TRBD2 (6 bases). Per germline, CDR1 SGHRS and CDR2 YFSETQ. The CDR3 is 13 residues long. The ends were cut back, 4 bases at V and 7 bases at J, with 15 bases in the middle. CDR3 protein: CASSGDWRGEQYF. CDR3 sequence (DNA): TGCGCCAGCAGCGGGGACTGGCGGGGTGAGCAGTACTTC.

The chain is built from TRBV28 and TRBJ1-4; tentative D call: TRBD1 (5 bases). Germline lookup yields CDR1 MDHEN and CDR2 SYDVKM. There are 13 residues in the CDR3. Trimming stripped 4 bases from V and 8 bases from J, with 11 bases between. In DNA, the CDR3 is TGTGCCAGCAGTTCGCCAGGGACGGAAAAACTGTTTTTT. This encodes CASSSPGTEKLFF.

The rearrangement links TRBV10-3 to TRBJ2-7; TRBD2 agrees at 14 bases. V trimming: 6 bases; J trimming: 1 base; junction bases outside the gene matches: 8. CDR3 size: 17 residues. Per germline, CDR1 ENHRY and CDR2 SYGVKD. The CDR3 here is CAIRGTSGSGGSYEQYF. CDR3 bases: TGTGCCATCAGAGGGACTAGCGGGAGTGGGGGATCCTACGAGCAGTACTTC.

The chain is built from TRBV30 and TRBJ1-5; D is ambiguous. The CDR3 extends over 13 amino acids. Trimming left V 2 bases short and J 5 bases short, with 10 bases between. The germline CDR1 and CDR2 sequences are GTSNPN and SVGIG (reference sequence). The CDR3 loop is CAWSMGVYQPQHF. CDR3 DNA: TGTGCCTGGAGTATGGGAGTTTATCAGCCCCAGCATTTT.

The genes are TRBV5-6 and TRBJ2-5; possibly TRBD1 for D (8 bases). Germline CDR1 SGHDT, CDR2 YYEEEE. V shed 4 bases and J shed 3 bases, with 13 bases lying between them. The CDR3 is 14 residues long. The CDR3 bases are TGTGCCAGCAGCGGTACAGGGGGGGAAGAGACCCAGTACTTC. This sequence encodes CASSGTGGEETQYF.

The rearrangement joins TRBV27 to TRBJ2-7; D possibly uses TRBD1 or TRBD2 (5 bases each). Germline V gene lookup returns CDR1 MNHEY and CDR2 SMNVEV (reference sequence). Trimming shortened V by 4 bases and J by 3 bases, and 13 bases separated the two germline ends. CDR3 length: 14 amino acids. The CDR3 coding sequence is TGTGCCAGCAGTTACCGGGGACGGCGCTACGAGCAGTACTTC. It translates to CASSYRGRRYEQYF.

This clone was detected only a few times. The rearrangement links TRBV11-2 to TRBJ2-2; 8 bases match TRBD2. CDR1 and CDR2 from the germline V gene are SGHAT and FQNNGV. The CDR3 extends over 15 amino acids. V trimming: 5 bases; J trimming: 0 bases; junction bases outside the gene matches: 2. For the CDR3, the DNA is TGTGCCAGCAGCAAGGGACTAGCGAACACCGGGGAGCTGTTTTTT. Translation gives CASSKGLANTGELFF.

The chain links TRBV5-1 to TRBJ1-5, with unresolved D. Trimming cost V 4 bases and J 1 base, with 15 bases left between them. CDR1 and CDR2 from the germline V gene are SGHRS and YFSETQ. The CDR3 contains 16 residues. The CDR3 sequence: CASSLNGMASNQPQHF. The CDR3 nucleotides read TGCGCCAGCAGCCTTAACGGGATGGCGAGCAATCAGCCCCAGCATTTT.

The V gene is TRBV27, the J gene TRBJ2-7, with TRBD2 matching over 10 bases. Unmatched junction bases numbered 5, after V lost 4 bases and J lost 2 bases. The V gene's germline CDR1 is MNHEY and CDR2 SMNVEV (reference sequence). The CDR3 runs 15 residues. The CDR3 DNA sequence: TGTGCCAGCAGTTATAAAGCGGGGGGGACCTACGAGCAGTACTTC. Translation: CASSYKAGGTYEQYF.

The CDR3 here is CASSQERDPKSTDTQYF. The CDR3 DNA reads as TGCGCCAGCAGCCAAGAAAGGGACCCCAAAAGCACAGATACGCAGTATTTT. This chain joins TRBV4-1 and TRBJ2-3; D is possibly TRBD1 or TRBD2 (5 bases each). The germline V gene has CDR1 MGHRA and CDR2 YSYEKL. The CDR3 length is 17 residues. V lost 0 bases, J lost 0 bases, and 13 bases lay in between.

This clone was seen only a few times. This same CDR3 is encoded by further DNA sequences in the sample. The chain couples TRBV2 to TRBJ2-7; a possible D gene is TRBD1 (5 bases). V was trimmed by 5 bases and J by 1 base, leaving 6 bases between them. Germline CDR1 and CDR2: SNHLY and FYNNEI. The CDR3 has 12 amino acids. The CDR3 DNA is TGTGCCAGCAGTTACAGGTCCTACGAGCAGTACTTC. This encodes CASSYRSYEQYF.

This chain uses TRBV21-1 with TRBJ1-4. TRBV21-1 is termed a pseudogene. This CDR3 comprises 15 residues. The CDR3 nucleotides read TGTGCCAGCTTTCCCAACGGGGGTCGGGATGAAAAACTGTTTTTT. Encoded protein: CASFPNGGRDEKLFF.

CDR3 nucleotide sequence: TGTGCCAGTAGTCCGGAGGACAACCGGAATGAAAAACTGTTTTTT. This sequence encodes CASSPEDNRNEKLFF. The rearrangement uses TRBV19 and TRBJ1-4, with D possibly TRBD1 on 5 matching bases. The CDR3 covers 15 residues. The V gene's germline CDR1 is LNHDA and CDR2 SQIVND (reference sequence). The germline V and J ends were trimmed by 5 bases and 5 bases, with 15 bases remaining between them.

This chain uses TRBV29-1 with TRBJ2-1, with 12 bases lining up with TRBD2. Trimming at V came to 6 bases and at J to 2 bases, leaving 8 bases not matched to a gene. CDR1 is SQVTM, CDR2 ANQGSEA, per germline. This CDR3 comprises 16 residues. Here the CDR3 DNA reads TGCAGCGTAGCTAGCGGGAGGGCCTTCACCTACAATGAGCAGTTCTTC. Protein: CSVASGRAFTYNEQFF.

This clone was recorded a few times. The chain employs TRBV11-2 and TRBJ2-1; TRBD2 agrees at 9 bases. CDR1 SGHAT and CDR2 FQNNGV come from the germline V gene. The CDR3 length is 16 residues. V lost 1 base, J lost 2 bases, and 3 bases stayed unmatched. The DNA for the CDR3 is TGTGCCAGCAGCTTAGCTAGCGGGATCCCCTACAATGAGCAGTTCTTC. Protein sequence: CASSLASGIPYNEQFF.

The genes are TRBV14 and TRBJ2-7; 11 bases match TRBD1. The V segment lost 4 bases and the J segment 1 base; nucleotides outside the gene matches: 12. CDR1 and CDR2 (germline): SGHDN, FVKESK. The CDR3 sequence is 18 residues long. This chain's CDR3 is CASSPGTGGVFPSYEQYF. As DNA, the CDR3 is TGTGCCAGCAGCCCCGGGACAGGGGGAGTTTTCCCTTCCTACGAGCAGTACTTC.

This clone was seen many times. The chain is built from TRBV5-1 and TRBJ1-2; TRBD1 is a possible D gene (6 bases). Per germline, CDR1 SGHRS and CDR2 YFSETQ. CDR3 length: 14 residues. Trimming took off 3 bases at V and 3 bases at J, with 12 bases between the two ends. The chain's CDR3 is CASSYREGDYGYTF. The CDR3, as DNA: TGCGCCAGCAGCTATCGTGAGGGGGACTATGGCTACACCTTC.

This clone was counted a few times. The chain carries TRBV5-4 and TRBJ2-7; unclear D gene. Germline V lookup: CDR1 SGHNT, CDR2 YYREEE (reference sequence). V shed 0 bases and J shed 5 bases, with 12 bases lying between them. The CDR3 runs to 14 residues. As DNA, the CDR3 is TGTGCCAGCAGCTTGGCGGGCAGTAGCCACGAGCAGTACTTC. This translates into CASSLAGSSHEQYF.

The CDR3 region has the DNA TGCGCCAGCAGCTCGAACAATGAGCAGTTCTTC. It is translated as CASSSNNEQFF. This chain uses TRBV5-1 with TRBJ2-1; D is unresolved. Germline V lookup: CDR1 SGHRS, CDR2 YFSETQ. The CDR3 has 11 residues. V was trimmed by 3 bases and J by 5 bases, leaving 3 bases between them.